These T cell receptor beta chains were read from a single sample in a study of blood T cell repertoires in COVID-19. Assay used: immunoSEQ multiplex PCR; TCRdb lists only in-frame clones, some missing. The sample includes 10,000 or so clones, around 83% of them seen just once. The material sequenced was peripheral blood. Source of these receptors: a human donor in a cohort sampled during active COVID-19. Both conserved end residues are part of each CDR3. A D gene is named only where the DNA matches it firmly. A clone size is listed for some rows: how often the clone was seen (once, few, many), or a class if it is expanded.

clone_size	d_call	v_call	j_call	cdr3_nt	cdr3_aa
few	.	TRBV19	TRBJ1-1	TGTGCCAGTAGTATTGGAGGCGGAACCACTGAAGCTTTCTTT	CASSIGGGTTEAFF
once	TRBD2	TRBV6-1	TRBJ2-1	TGTGCCAGCAGTGCAGCGGGAGGCTACAATGAGCAGTTCTTC	CASSAAGGYNEQFF
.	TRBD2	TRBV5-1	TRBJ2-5	TGCGCCAGCAGCTTGCGAATGGGACTAGCGGGGGAGCAAGAGACCCAGTACTTC	CASSLRMGLAGEQETQYF
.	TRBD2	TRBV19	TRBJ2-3	TGTGCCAGTAGACGGGGGGGCCGTAATGATACGCAGTATTTT	CASRRGGRNDTQYF
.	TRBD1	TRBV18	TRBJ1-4	TGTGCCAGCTCAACACAGGGGGCTCGGGAAAATGAAAAACTGTTTTTT	CASSTQGARENEKLFF
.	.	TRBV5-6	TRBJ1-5	TGTGCCAGCAGCGAGGTGGGTAGCAATCAGCCCCAGCATTTT	CASSEVGSNQPQHF
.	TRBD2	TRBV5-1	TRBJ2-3	TGCGCCAGCAGCTTTGATTTGGGGCGGGAGGGAAGAGATACGCAGTATTTT	CASSFDLGREGRDTQYF
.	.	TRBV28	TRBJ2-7	TGTGCCAGCAGTTTAGGGGCGATCGTTGGACGGGAGTACTCCTACGAGCAGTACTTC	CASSLGAIVGREYSYEQYF
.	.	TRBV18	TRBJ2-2	TGTGCCAGCTCACCACCTTCGGGGGCGAACACCGGGGAGCTGTTTTTT	CASSPPSGANTGELFF
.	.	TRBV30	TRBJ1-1	TGTGCCTGGAGTGTATTACTGCCCAAGGCTTTCTTT	CAWSVLLPKAFF
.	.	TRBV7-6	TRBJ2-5	TGTGCCAGCAGCCCCGGGACTCCCCCCACCCAGTACTTC	CASSPGTPPTQYF
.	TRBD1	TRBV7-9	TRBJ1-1	TGTGCCAGCAGCCGACAGGGCGAGACTGAAGCTTTCTTT	CASSRQGETEAFF
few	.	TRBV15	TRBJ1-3	TGTGCCACCAGCAGAGCCTCATTCGGCACCATATATTTT	CATSRASFGTIYF
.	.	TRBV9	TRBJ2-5	TGTGCCAGCAGCGTAGGCCCGGAAGAGACCCAGTACTTC	CASSVGPEETQYF
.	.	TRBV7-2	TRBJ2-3	TGTGCCAGCTGCAGACAAGTCACAGATACGCAGTATTTT	CASCRQVTDTQYF
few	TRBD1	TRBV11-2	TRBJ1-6	TGTGCCAGCAGCGATGGGACAGGGGTCGACTATAATTCACCCCTCCACTTT	CASSDGTGVDYNSPLHF